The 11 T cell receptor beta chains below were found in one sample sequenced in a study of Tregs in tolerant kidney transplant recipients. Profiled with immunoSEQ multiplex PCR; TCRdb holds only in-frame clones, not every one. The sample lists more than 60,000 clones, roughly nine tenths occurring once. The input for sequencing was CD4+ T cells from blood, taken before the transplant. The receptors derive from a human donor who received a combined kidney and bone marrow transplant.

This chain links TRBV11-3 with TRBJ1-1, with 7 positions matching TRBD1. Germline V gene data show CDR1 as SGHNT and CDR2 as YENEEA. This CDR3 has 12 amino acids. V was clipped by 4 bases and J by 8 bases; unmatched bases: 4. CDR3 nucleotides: TGTGCCAGCAGCTACCAACAGGGGGAAGCTTTCTTT. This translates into CASSYQQGEAFF.

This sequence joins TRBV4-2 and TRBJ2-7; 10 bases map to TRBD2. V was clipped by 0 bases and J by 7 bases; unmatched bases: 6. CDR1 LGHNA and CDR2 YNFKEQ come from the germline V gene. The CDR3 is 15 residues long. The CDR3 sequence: CASSQELAGVGEQYF. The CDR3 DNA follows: TGTGCCAGCAGCCAAGAGCTAGCGGGAGTGGGGGAGCAGTACTTC.

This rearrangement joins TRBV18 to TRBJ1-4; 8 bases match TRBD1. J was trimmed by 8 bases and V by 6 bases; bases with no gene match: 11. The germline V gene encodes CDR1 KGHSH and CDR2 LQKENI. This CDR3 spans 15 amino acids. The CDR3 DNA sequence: TGTGCCAGCTCTTCCGCCGGGACAGGTCGCGAAAAACTGTTTTTT. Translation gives CASSSAGTGREKLFF.

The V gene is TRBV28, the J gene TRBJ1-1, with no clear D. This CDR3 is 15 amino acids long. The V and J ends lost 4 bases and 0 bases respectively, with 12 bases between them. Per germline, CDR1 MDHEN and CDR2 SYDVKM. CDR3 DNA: TGTGCCAGCAGTTCCTCCCAGAAAATGAACACTGAAGCTTTCTTT. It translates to CASSSSQKMNTEAFF.

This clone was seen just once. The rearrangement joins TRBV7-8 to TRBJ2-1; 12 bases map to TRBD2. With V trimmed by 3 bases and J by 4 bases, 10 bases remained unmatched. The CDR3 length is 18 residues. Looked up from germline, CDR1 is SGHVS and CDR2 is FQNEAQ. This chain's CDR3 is CASSLRTSGAAAYNEQFF. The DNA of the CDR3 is TGTGCCAGCAGCTTGAGGACTAGCGGGGCGGCGGCTTACAATGAGCAGTTCTTC.

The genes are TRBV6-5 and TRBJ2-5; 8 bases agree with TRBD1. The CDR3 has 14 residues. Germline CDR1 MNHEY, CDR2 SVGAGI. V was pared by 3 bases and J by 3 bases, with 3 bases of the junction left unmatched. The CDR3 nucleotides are TGTGCCAGCAGTTATTACAGGGGGGAAGAGACCCAGTACTTC. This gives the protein CASSYYRGEETQYF.

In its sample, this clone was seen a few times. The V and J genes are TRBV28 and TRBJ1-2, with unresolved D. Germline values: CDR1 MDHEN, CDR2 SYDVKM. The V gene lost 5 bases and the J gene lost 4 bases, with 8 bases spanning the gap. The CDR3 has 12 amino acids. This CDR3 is CASSPPGYGYTF. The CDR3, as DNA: TGTGCCAGCAGTCCCCCAGGCTATGGCTACACCTTC.

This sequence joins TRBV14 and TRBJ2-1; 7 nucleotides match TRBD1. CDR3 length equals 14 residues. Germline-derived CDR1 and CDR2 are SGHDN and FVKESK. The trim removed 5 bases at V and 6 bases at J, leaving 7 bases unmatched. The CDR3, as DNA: TGTGCCAGCAGCACTCGGACAGGCTTCAATGAGCAGTTCTTC. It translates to CASSTRTGFNEQFF. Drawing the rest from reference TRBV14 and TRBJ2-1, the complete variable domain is EAGVTQFPSHSVIEKGQTVTLRCDPISGHDNLYWYRRVMGKEIKFLLHFVKESKQDESGMPNNRFLAERTGGTYSTLKVQPAELEDSGVYFCASSTRTGFNEQFFGPGTRLTVL.

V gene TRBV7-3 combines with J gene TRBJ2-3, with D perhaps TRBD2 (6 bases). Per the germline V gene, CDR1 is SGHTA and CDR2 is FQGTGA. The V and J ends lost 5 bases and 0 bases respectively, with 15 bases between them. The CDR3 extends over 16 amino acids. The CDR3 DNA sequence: TGTGCCAGCAGCCCTCACCACGGGACTAGCACAGATACGCAGTATTTT. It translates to CASSPHHGTSTDTQYF. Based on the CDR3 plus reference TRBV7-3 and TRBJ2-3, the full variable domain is GAGVSQTPSNKVTEKGKYVELRCDPISGHTALYWYRQSLGQGPEFLIYFQGTGAADDSGLPNDRFFAVRPEGSVSTLKIQRTERGDSAVYLCASSPHHGTSTDTQYFGPGTRLTVL.

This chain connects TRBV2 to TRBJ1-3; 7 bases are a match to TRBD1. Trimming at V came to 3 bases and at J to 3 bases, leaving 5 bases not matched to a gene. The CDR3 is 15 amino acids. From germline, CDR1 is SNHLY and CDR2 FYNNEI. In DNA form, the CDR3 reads TGTGCCAGCAGTGAGGAGGGGGCTGGTGGAAACACCATATATTTT. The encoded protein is CASSEEGAGGNTIYF.

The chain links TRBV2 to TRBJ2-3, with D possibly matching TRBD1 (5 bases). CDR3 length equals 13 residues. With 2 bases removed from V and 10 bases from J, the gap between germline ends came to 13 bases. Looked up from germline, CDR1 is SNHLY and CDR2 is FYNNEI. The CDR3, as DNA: TGTGCCAGCAGTGAAAGTCTCCTAGGGGCGCAGTATTTT. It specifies CASSESLLGAQYF.